The T cell receptor beta chain described here comes from a study of blood T cell repertoires in COVID-19. Measured with immunoSEQ multiplex PCR; TCRdb has only the in-frame clones, and not every one. The sample lists under 350,000 clones, approximately 89% occurring once. The CDR3 contains 13 residues. Trimming removed 5 bases from V and 7 bases from J, with 14 bases in between. Per the germline V gene, CDR1 is SEHNR and CDR2 is FQNEAQ (reference sequence). The specimen sequenced was PBMCs or T cells enriched from blood (not recorded which). The clonotype originates from a woman aged 60-75 years who had recovered from COVID-19. This sequence joins TRBV7-9 and TRBJ1-2, with a tentative D call TRBD1 (5 bases). This CDR3 is CASSPDGRGGYTF. DNA for the CDR3: TGTGCCAGCAGCCCGGACGGTAGGGGTGGCTACACCTTC.